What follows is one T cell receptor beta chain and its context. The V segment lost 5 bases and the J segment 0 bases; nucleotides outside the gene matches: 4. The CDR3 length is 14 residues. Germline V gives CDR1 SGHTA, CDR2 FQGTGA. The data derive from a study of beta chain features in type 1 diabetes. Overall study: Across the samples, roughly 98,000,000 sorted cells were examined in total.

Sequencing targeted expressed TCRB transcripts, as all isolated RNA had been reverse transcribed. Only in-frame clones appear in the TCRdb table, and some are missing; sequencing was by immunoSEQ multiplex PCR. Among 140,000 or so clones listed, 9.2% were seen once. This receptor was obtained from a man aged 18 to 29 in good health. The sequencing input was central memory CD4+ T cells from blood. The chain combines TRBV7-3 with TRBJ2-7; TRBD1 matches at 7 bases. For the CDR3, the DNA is TGTGCCAGCAGCGTGGACAGGACCTCCTACGAGCAGTACTTC. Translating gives CASSVDRTSYEQYF.